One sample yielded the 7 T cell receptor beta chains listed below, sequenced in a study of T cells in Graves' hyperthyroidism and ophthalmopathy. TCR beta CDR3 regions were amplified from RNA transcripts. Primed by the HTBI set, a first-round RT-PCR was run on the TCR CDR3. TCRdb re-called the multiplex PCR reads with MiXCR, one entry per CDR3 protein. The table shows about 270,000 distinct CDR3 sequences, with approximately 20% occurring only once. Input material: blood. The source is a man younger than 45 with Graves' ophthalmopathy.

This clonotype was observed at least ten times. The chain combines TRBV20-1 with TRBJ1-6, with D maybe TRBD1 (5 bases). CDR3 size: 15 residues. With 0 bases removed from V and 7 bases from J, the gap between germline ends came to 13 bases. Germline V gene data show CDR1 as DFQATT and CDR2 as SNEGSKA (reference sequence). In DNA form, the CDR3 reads TGCAGTGCTAGAGATCGGACGTCAGGGAATTCACCCCTCCACTTT. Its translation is CSARDRTSGNSPLHF.

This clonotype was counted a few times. The CDR3 nucleotides are TGTGCCAGCAGTGCCTCCGAGGGGGGTGAGCAGTTCTTC. Encoded protein: CASSASEGGEQFF. The chain carries TRBV6-4 and TRBJ2-1, with D perhaps assigned TRBD1 or TRBD2 (6 bases each). Trimming pared 4 bases from V and 9 bases from J, leaving 13 bases between. There are 13 residues in the CDR3. Germline CDR1 MRHNA, CDR2 SNTAGT.

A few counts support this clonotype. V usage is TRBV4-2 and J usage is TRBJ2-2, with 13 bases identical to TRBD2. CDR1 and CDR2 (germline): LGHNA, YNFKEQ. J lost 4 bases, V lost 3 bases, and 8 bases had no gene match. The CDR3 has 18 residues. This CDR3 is CASSQELAGGGATGELFF. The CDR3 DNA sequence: TGTGCCAGCAGCCAGGAACTAGCGGGAGGGGGCGCCACCGGGGAGCTGTTTTTT.

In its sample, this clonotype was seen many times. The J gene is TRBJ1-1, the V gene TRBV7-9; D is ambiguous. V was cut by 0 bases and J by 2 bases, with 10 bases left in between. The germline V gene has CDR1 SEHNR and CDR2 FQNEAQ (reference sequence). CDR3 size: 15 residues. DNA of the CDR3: TGTGCCAGCAGCTTAGCGCATATGGGTAACACTGAAGCTTTCTTT. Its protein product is CASSLAHMGNTEAFF. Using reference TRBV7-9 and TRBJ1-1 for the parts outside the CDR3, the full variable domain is DTGVSQNPRHKITKRGQNVTFRCDPISEHNRLYWYRQTLGQGPEFLTYFQNEAQLEKSRLLSDRFSAERPKGSFSTLEIQRTEQGDSAMYLCASSLAHMGNTEAFFGQGTRLTVV.

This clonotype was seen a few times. Here the CDR3 reads CATAGTGGKDEQFF. The CDR3 region has the DNA TGTGCCACAGCCGGGACAGGGGGCAAGGATGAGCAGTTCTTC. V and J are TRBV10-3 and TRBJ2-1, with 12 bases matching TRBD1. The V gene's germline CDR1 is ENHRY and CDR2 SYGVKD. J gave up 8 bases and V 10 bases, and 9 bases lay outside the gene matches. CDR3 length: 14 residues.

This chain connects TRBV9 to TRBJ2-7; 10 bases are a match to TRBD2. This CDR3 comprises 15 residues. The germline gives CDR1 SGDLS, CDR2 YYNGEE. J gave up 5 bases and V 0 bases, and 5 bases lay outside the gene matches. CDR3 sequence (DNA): TGTGCCAGCAGCGTAGGTCTAGCGGGAGATAACGAGCAGTACTTC. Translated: CASSVGLAGDNEQYF.

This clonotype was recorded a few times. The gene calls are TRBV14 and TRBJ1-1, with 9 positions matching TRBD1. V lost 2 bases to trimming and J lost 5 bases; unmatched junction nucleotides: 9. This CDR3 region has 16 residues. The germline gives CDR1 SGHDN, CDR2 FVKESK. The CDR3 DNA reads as TGTGCCAGCAGCCAATTGACAGGGGGTTTATGGACTGAAGCTTTCTTT. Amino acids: CASSQLTGGLWTEAFF.